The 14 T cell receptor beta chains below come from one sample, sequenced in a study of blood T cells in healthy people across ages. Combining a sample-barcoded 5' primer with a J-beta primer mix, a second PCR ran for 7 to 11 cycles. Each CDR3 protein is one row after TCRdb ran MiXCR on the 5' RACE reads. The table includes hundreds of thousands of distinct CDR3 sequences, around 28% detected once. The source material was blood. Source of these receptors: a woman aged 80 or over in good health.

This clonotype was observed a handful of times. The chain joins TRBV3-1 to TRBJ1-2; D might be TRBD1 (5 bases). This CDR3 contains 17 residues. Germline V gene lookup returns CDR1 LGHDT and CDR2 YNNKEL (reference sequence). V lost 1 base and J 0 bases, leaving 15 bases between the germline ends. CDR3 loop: CASSQGQLTFANYGYTF. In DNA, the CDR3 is TGTGCCAGCAGCCAAGGACAGTTAACGTTTGCTAACTATGGCTACACCTTC.

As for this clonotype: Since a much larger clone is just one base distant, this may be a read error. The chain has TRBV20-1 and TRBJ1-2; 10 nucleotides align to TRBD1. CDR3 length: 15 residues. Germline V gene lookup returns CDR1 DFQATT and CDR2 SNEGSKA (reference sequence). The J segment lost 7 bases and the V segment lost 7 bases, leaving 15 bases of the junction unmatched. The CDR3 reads CSVILRDRGLGGYTF. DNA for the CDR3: TGCAGTGTTATCCTCCGGGACAGGGGATTGGGTGGCTACACCTTC.

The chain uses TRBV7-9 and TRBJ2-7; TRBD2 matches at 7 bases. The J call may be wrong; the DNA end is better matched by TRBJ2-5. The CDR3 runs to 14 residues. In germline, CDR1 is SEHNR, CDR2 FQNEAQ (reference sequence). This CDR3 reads CASSLRRGSETQYF. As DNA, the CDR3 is TGTGCCAGCAGCTTAAGGCGGGGGTCAGAGACCCAGTACTTC.

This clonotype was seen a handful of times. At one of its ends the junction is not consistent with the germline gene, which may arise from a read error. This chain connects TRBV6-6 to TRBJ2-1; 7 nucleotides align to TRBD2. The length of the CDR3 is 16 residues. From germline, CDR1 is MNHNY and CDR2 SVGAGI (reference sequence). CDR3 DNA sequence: TGTGCCAGCAATTACTCTAGACTAGCTTGGGAGGATGAGCAGTTCTTC. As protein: CASNYSRLAWEDEQFF.

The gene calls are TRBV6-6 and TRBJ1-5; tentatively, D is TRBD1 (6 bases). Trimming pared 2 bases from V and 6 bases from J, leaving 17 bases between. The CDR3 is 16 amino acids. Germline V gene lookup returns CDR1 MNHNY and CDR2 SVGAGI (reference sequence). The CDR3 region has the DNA TGTGCCAGCAGTTACGGCTCGGGGGGCGAAGGTCAGCCCCAGCATTTT. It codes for CASSYGSGGEGQPQHF.

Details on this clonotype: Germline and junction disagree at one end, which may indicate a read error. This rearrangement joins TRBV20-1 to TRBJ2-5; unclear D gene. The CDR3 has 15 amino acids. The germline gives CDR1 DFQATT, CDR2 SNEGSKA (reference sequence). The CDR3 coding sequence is TGCAGTGCTGGAGATTTCGCGCGGATACAAGAGACCCAGTACTTC. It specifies CSAGDFARIQETQYF.

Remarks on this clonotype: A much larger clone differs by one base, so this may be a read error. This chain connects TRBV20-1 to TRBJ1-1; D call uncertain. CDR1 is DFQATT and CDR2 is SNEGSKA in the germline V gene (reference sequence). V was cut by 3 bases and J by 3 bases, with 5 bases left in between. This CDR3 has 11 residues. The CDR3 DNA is TGCAGTGCTAGTACGGACACTGAAGCTTTCTTT. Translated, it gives CSASTDTEAFF.

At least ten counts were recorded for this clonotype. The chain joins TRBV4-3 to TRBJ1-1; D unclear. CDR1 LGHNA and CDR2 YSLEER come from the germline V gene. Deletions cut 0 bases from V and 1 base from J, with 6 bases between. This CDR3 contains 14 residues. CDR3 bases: TGCGCCAGCAGCCAAGAGGCGGCGAACACTGAAGCTTTCTTT. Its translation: CASSQEAANTEAFF.

The CDR3 region is CASSFTEITGELFF. DNA of the CDR3: TGTGCCAGCAGCTTTACAGAGATCACCGGGGAGCTGTTTTTT. The chain carries TRBV7-2 and TRBJ2-2; D is unclear. V dropped 3 bases and J dropped 4 bases, with 9 bases sitting between them. This CDR3 is built from 14 residues. The germline V gene encodes CDR1 SGHTA and CDR2 FQGNSA.

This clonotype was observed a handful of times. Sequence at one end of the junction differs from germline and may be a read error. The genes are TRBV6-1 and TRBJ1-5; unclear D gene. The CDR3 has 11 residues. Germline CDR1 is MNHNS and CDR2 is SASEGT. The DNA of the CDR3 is TGTGCCCGCAGTCAACAGCAGCCCCAGCATTTT. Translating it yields CARSQQQPQHF.

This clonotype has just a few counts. The DNA of the CDR3 is TGCGCCAGCAGCTTGGATCCGGTCCCCTATGGCTACACCTTC. It is translated as CASSLDPVPYGYTF. The J gene is TRBJ1-2, the V gene TRBV5-1, with no clear D. CDR3 length: 14 amino acids. The germline CDR1 and CDR2 sequences are SGHRS and YFSETQ. V was pared by 0 bases and J by 4 bases, with 10 bases between.

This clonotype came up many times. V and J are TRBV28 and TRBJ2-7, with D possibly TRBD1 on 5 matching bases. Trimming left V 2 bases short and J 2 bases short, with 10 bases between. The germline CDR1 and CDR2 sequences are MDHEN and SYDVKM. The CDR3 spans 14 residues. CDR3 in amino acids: CASSLTGSPYEQYF. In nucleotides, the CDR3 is TGTGCCAGCAGTTTAACAGGTTCGCCCTACGAGCAGTACTTC.

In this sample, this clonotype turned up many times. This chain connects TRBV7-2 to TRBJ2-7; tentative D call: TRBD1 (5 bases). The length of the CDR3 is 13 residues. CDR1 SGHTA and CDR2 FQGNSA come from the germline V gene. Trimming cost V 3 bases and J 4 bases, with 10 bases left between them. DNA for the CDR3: TGTGCCAGCAGCTTTCCAGGGCGTTACGAGCAGTACTTC. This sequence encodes CASSFPGRYEQYF.

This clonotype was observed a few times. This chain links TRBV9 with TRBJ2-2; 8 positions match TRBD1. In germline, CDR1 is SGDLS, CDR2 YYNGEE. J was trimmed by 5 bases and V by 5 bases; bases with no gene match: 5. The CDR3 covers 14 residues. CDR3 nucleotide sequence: TGTGCCAGCAGTTACAGGGGGGCAACCGGGGAGCTGTTTTTT. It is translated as CASSYRGATGELFF.